The next 28 T cell receptor beta chains were all read from a single sample in a study of T cell responses to AZD1222 COVID-19 vaccine. Assay: immunoSEQ multiplex PCR; the TCRdb copy retains only in-frame clones and omits some. Among about 110,000 clones listed, about 80% were seen once. The material sequenced was peripheral blood, taken on day 0 of AZD1222 vaccination. The receptors derive from an adult in good health.

The chain combines TRBV29-1 with TRBJ1-3; a possible D gene is TRBD1 (5 bases). The CDR3 is 14 amino acids. Germline assignment: CDR1 SQVTM and CDR2 ANQGSEA. V was cut by 3 bases and J by 4 bases, with 13 bases left in between. The CDR3 reads CSVDGRAGGNTIYF. The CDR3, as DNA: TGCAGCGTTGACGGGCGGGCAGGGGGAAACACCATATATTTT.

The chain combines TRBV6-1 with TRBJ1-4; D possibly corresponds to TRBD1 (5 bases). Germline assignment: CDR1 MNHNS and CDR2 SASEGT. The CDR3 length is 15 residues. Trimming cost V 2 bases and J 6 bases, with 13 bases left between them. CDR3 sequence: CASSERQTGHEKLFF. DNA for the CDR3: TGTGCCAGCAGTGAAAGACAGACCGGGCATGAAAAACTGTTTTTT.

The chain has TRBV9 and TRBJ1-2; TRBD1 matches 7 bases. The CDR3 spans 14 residues. V was pared by 3 bases and J by 6 bases, with 8 bases of the junction left unmatched. Per the germline V gene, CDR1 is SGDLS and CDR2 is YYNGEE. CDR3 nucleotides: TGTGCCAGCAGCGCCAGGAGGGGGCTGGATGGCTACACCTTC. Its protein is CASSARRGLDGYTF.

The CDR3 loop reads CASSQGAANNQPQHF. CDR3 nucleotides: TGTGCCAGTAGTCAGGGAGCAGCTAACAATCAGCCCCAGCATTTT. The gene calls are TRBV19 and TRBJ1-5; TRBD1 might be the D (5 bases). This CDR3 comprises 15 residues. The V and J ends lost 5 bases and 3 bases respectively, with 14 bases between them. Germline V lookup: CDR1 LNHDA, CDR2 SQIVND (reference sequence).

This clone was counted a single time. V and J are TRBV6-5 and TRBJ2-1; D is undetermined. The V and J ends lost 0 bases and 8 bases respectively, with 11 bases between them. Germline V CDR1 and CDR2: MNHEY, SVGAGI. The length of the CDR3 is 14 residues. The CDR3 protein is CASSYSFARDEQFF. The CDR3 nucleotides are TGTGCCAGCAGTTACTCCTTTGCACGCGATGAGCAGTTCTTC.

The genes are TRBV12-3 or TRBV12-4 and TRBJ1-2; D remains unclear. Between the trimmed V and J ends, which lost 6 bases and 2 bases, there was a span of 10 bases. The CDR3 covers 13 residues. CDR3 DNA: TGTGCCAGCAGCCCGAGTGACAACTATGGCTACACCTTC. The encoded protein is CASSPSDNYGYTF.

The gene calls are TRBV19 and TRBJ1-5; TRBD1 is a possible D gene (5 bases). CDR1 is LNHDA and CDR2 is SQIVND in the germline V gene (reference sequence). V lost 7 bases, J lost 2 bases, and 15 bases lay in between. The CDR3 runs 15 residues. CDR3 nucleotide sequence: TGTGCCAGTACCTACGACAGTTTTGGCAATCAGCCCCAGCATTTT. Its translation: CASTYDSFGNQPQHF.

The CDR3 protein is CASSLGASSSTDTQYF. The CDR3 DNA is TGCGCCAGCAGCTTGGGGGCAAGTTCTAGCACAGATACGCAGTATTTT. The V call is TRBV5-1, the J call TRBJ2-3, with unresolved D. Trimming left V 0 bases short and J 0 bases short, with 11 bases between. Germline CDR1 and CDR2: SGHRS and YFSETQ. The CDR3 loop spans 16 amino acids.

The V call is TRBV11-2, the J call TRBJ2-7, with D unresolved. The CDR3 contains 16 residues. The germline V gene encodes CDR1 SGHAT and CDR2 FQNNGV. The ends were cut back, 2 bases at V and 1 base at J, with 15 bases in the middle. The CDR3 coding sequence is TGTGCCAGCAGCTTATCCGGACCGCTACTATCCTACGAGCAGTACTTC. It is translated as CASSLSGPLLSYEQYF.

This rearrangement joins TRBV9 to TRBJ2-5, with D perhaps matching TRBD1 or TRBD2 (5 bases each). The CDR3 extends over 13 amino acids. Germline CDR1 SGDLS, CDR2 YYNGEE. V lost 4 bases and J 4 bases, leaving 11 bases between the germline ends. CDR3 coding DNA: TGTGCCAGCAGCCTGAATGGGGGAGAGACCCAGTACTTC. Translating it yields CASSLNGGETQYF.

This clone was detected a few times. Other DNA sequences within the sample encode an identical CDR3. V usage is TRBV7-2 and J usage is TRBJ2-3, with D perhaps matching TRBD1 or TRBD2 (5 bases each). This CDR3 spans 13 amino acids. Between the trimmed V and J ends, which lost 4 bases and 3 bases, there was a span of 8 bases. Germline CDR1 reads SGHTA; CDR2 reads FQGNSA. CDR3 bases: TGTGCCAGCAGCTGGGGCGGGACAGATACGCAGTATTTT. This encodes CASSWGGTDTQYF.

The gene calls are TRBV28 and TRBJ1-1; D gene uncertain. V lost 3 bases and J 2 bases, leaving 7 bases between the germline ends. In germline, CDR1 is MDHEN, CDR2 SYDVKM. The CDR3 is 13 residues long. CDR3 in amino acids: CASSLNGNTEAFF. Here the CDR3 DNA reads TGTGCCAGCAGTTTGAACGGCAACACTGAAGCTTTCTTT.

The J gene is TRBJ2-4, the V gene TRBV19, with D perhaps TRBD1 (5 bases). Germline V gives CDR1 LNHDA, CDR2 SQIVND (reference sequence). The ends were cut back, 0 bases at V and 2 bases at J, with 14 bases in the middle. The CDR3 is made up of 17 amino acids. The CDR3 DNA sequence: TGTGCCAGTAGTATAGATCAGGGATCGGGTTCCAAAAACATTCAGTACTTC. This encodes CASSIDQGSGSKNIQYF.

This chain connects TRBV28 to TRBJ1-2; weak D call: TRBD1 (6 bases). V was pared by 1 base and J by 2 bases, with 11 bases between. Germline-derived CDR1 and CDR2 are MDHEN and SYDVKM. This CDR3 is built from 15 residues. This CDR3 reads CASSLSSGGNYGYTF. In DNA, the CDR3 is TGTGCCAGCAGTTTATCCTCCGGGGGCAACTATGGCTACACCTTC.

The J gene is TRBJ2-2, the V gene TRBV28, with no clear D. This CDR3 is 16 amino acids long. CDR1 and CDR2 (germline): MDHEN, SYDVKM. Trimming took 5 bases from V and 2 from J, leaving 15 bases between them. CDR3 amino acids: CASSPPLRLNTGELFF. CDR3 nucleotides: TGTGCCAGCAGTCCCCCTTTACGTTTAAACACCGGGGAGCTGTTTTTT.

This clone has only a few counts. The gene calls are TRBV15 and TRBJ1-3; perhaps TRBD1 as D (6 bases). The CDR3 contains 14 residues. In germline, CDR1 is LNHNV, CDR2 YYDKDF (reference sequence). Trimming removed 1 base from V and 2 bases from J, with 6 bases in between. The CDR3 region is CATSRGTAGNTIYF. CDR3 in DNA: TGTGCCACCAGCAGAGGGACAGCTGGAAACACCATATATTTT.

In this sample, this clone turned up once. The gene calls are TRBV5-1 and TRBJ2-2; 7 positions match TRBD1. Per germline, CDR1 SGHRS and CDR2 YFSETQ. This CDR3 region has 15 residues. V was pared by 5 bases and J by 1 base, with 5 bases of the junction left unmatched. This CDR3 reads CASSSTGLNTGELFF. Written as DNA, the CDR3 is TGCGCCAGCAGTTCGACAGGGCTGAACACCGGGGAGCTGTTTTTT.

This clone was detected once. V gene TRBV6-5 combines with J gene TRBJ1-2; D not resolved. V was clipped by 0 bases and J by 0 bases, with 8 bases between them. The germline CDR1 and CDR2 sequences are MNHEY and SVGAGI. The CDR3 totals 15 residues. The DNA of the CDR3 is TGTGCCAGCAGTTACTCCGGGAGAACTAACTATGGCTACACCTTC. Amino acids: CASSYSGRTNYGYTF.

The chain employs TRBV2 and TRBJ2-7, with D possibly called TRBD1 or TRBD2 (5 bases each). Germline assignment: CDR1 SNHLY and CDR2 FYNNEI. The CDR3 is made up of 17 amino acids. Trimming pared 0 bases from V and 3 bases from J, leaving 18 bases between. In DNA form, the CDR3 reads TGTGCCAGCAGTGAAGCGCTTGGGACCGTAGTAAGCTACGAGCAGTACTTC. Its translation: CASSEALGTVVSYEQYF.

V gene TRBV7-6 combines with J gene TRBJ1-6; D is unresolved. V lost 1 base and J lost 7, with 14 bases in between. This CDR3 has 16 residues. CDR1 is SGHVS, CDR2 FNYEAQ, per germline. Written as DNA, the CDR3 is TGTGCCAGCAGCTTAGGCAGCCGGGGTTGGAATTCACCCCTCCACTTT. Protein: CASSLGSRGWNSPLHF.

The gene calls are TRBV27 and TRBJ1-1; perhaps TRBD1 as D (5 bases). Trimming pared 7 bases from V and 5 bases from J, leaving 20 bases between. Per the germline V gene, CDR1 is MNHEY and CDR2 is SMNVEV (reference sequence). The CDR3 covers 15 residues. The DNA for the CDR3 is TGTGCCAGCAACCAGGGATTAGGCTGGAAGACTGAAGCTTTCTTT. It codes for CASNQGLGWKTEAFF.

The chain uses TRBV11-3 and TRBJ2-7, with 9 bases fitting TRBD1. Trimming removed 1 base from V and 5 bases from J; junction bases left unmatched: 6. This CDR3 comprises 15 residues. CDR1 and CDR2 (germline): SGHNT, YENEEA. As DNA, the CDR3 is TGTGCCAGCAGCTTAGTCGGGACAGGGACGAACGAGCAGTACTTC. This codes for CASSLVGTGTNEQYF.

This clone showed up just once. This CDR3 is CASSLAGVSEQFF. The CDR3 coding sequence is TGTGCCAGCAGCTTAGCGGGGGTGAGTGAGCAGTTCTTC. The V gene is TRBV6-2 or TRBV6-3, the J gene TRBJ2-1; 9 nucleotides match TRBD2. Germline trimming cut 6 bases from V and 9 bases from J; bases unmatched to any gene: 6. CDR1 and CDR2 (germline): MNHEY, SVGEGT. The CDR3 totals 13 residues.

The J gene is TRBJ2-7, the V gene TRBV27, with a weak D call TRBD2 (6 bases). The CDR3 runs to 16 residues. Germline V gene lookup returns CDR1 MNHEY and CDR2 SMNVEV (reference sequence). Trimming removed 0 bases at V and 0 bases at J, with 12 bases between. CDR3 sequence: CASSLSAGLSSYEQYF. The CDR3 DNA follows: TGTGCCAGCAGTTTATCCGCGGGACTGAGCTCCTACGAGCAGTACTTC.

Written as DNA, the CDR3 is TGCAGCGTTGTCAGGACAGGGGCCACTGAAGCTTTCTTT. Protein: CSVVRTGATEAFF. V usage is TRBV29-1 and J usage is TRBJ1-1; TRBD1 matches 9 bases. V lost 4 bases and J lost 4; bases outside the gene matches: 4. The CDR3 is made up of 13 amino acids. The germline V gene has CDR1 SQVTM and CDR2 ANQGSEA.

The chain links TRBV11-3 to TRBJ2-1; 7 nucleotides line up with TRBD2. The CDR3 covers 15 residues. Germline values: CDR1 SGHNT, CDR2 YENEEA. The trim removed 5 bases at V and 6 bases at J, leaving 10 bases unmatched. CDR3 sequence: CASSHGGGRSNEQFF. The CDR3 nucleotides read TGTGCCAGCAGCCATGGGGGGGGACGGTCCAATGAGCAGTTCTTC.

The V gene is TRBV6-5, the J gene TRBJ1-2; D call uncertain. Germline V lookup: CDR1 MNHEY, CDR2 SVGAGI. V shed 0 bases and J shed 2 bases, with 10 bases lying between them. The CDR3 loop spans 15 amino acids. The CDR3 reads CASSYSSGLNYGYTF. Written as DNA, the CDR3 is TGTGCCAGCAGTTACTCGTCAGGCCTCAACTATGGCTACACCTTC.

This chain connects TRBV12-3 or TRBV12-4 to TRBJ2-2; D possibly uses TRBD1 or TRBD2 (5 bases each). V dropped 6 bases and J dropped 7 bases, with 9 bases sitting between them. This CDR3 contains 12 residues. This CDR3 is CASRWGNGELFF. The CDR3 DNA reads TGTGCCAGCAGGTGGGGGAACGGGGAGCTGTTTTTT.